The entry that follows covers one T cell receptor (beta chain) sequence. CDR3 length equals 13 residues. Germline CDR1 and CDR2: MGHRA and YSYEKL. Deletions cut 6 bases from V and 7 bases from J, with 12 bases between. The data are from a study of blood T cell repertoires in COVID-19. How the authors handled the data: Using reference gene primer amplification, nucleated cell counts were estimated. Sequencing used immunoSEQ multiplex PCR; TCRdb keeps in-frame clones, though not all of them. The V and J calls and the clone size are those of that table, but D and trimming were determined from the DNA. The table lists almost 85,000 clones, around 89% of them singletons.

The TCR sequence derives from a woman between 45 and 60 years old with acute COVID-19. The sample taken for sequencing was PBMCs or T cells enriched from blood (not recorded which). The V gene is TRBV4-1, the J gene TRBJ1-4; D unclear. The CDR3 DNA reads TGCGCCAGCAGTCCCCTTTCGGGTGAAAAACTGTTTTTT. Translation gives CASSPLSGEKLFF.